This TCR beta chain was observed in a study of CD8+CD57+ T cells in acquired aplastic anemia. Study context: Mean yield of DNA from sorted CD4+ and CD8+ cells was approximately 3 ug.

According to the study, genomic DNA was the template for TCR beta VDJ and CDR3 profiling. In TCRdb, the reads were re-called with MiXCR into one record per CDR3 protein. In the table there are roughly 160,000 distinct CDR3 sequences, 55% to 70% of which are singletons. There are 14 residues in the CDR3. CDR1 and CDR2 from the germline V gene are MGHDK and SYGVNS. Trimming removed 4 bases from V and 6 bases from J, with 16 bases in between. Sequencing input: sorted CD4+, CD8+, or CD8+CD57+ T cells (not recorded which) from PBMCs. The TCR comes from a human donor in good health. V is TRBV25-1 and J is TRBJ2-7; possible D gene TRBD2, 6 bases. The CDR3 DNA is TGTGCCAGCAGTGGAGGGGCCGGGGGTGGCGAGCAGTACTTC. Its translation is CASSGGAGGGEQYF.